This TCR beta chain was recorded in a study of cytomegalovirus exposure and HLA in healthy donors. About the research overall: Previous work identified roughly 110 million unique TCR beta sequences from around 200 million T cells. Notes on the study in general: What a later analysis reportedly showed was that an Asian-associated ancestry cluster had fewer N-insertions than the roughly 670-donor mean. It was 160 or so TCR beta chains that were listed as cytomegalovirus-associated.

From germline, CDR1 is SGHNT and CDR2 YYREEE (reference sequence). The CDR3 extends over 16 amino acids. With 3 bases clipped from V and 4 bases from J, the junction kept 3 bases outside the gene matches. Use of 60 Vbeta and 13 Jbeta primers characterized the PCR. The assay was immunoSEQ multiplex PCR, and TCRdb's table has in-frame clones only and misses some. This sample has about 170,000 clones, with under 80% found just once. A note on this clone: What it binds is unknown.

Sequencing was performed on PBMCs. The chain combines TRBV5-4 with TRBJ2-2; 13 bases line up with TRBD2. This sequence was found in a man aged 35 to 55 in good health and CMV-seronegative. As DNA, the CDR3 is TGTGCCAGCAGCTCCCGACTAGCGGGGGGCACCGGGGAGCTGTTTTTT. Encoded protein: CASSSRLAGGTGELFF.